These 20 T cell receptor beta chains share one sample of origin, sequenced in a study of PD-L1 blockade in urothelial cancer. Assay used: immunoSEQ multiplex PCR; TCRdb lists only in-frame clones, some missing. The table shows 70,000 to 90,000 clones, with more than 75% occurring only once. Time point denoted: pretreatment peripheral blood. The sample was PBMCs, taken around atezolizumab (anti-PD-L1) treatment. These receptors all come from a man aged 55 to 70 with urothelial cancer.

The chain has TRBV6-1 and TRBJ2-1; 10 bases align to TRBD2. Unmatched junction bases numbered 16, after V lost 8 bases and J lost 12 bases. The CDR3 spans 15 residues. The V gene's germline CDR1 is MNHNS and CDR2 SASEGT. CDR3 protein: CASSSLQGERGGQFF. The CDR3 DNA is TGTGCCAGCTCTTCTCTCCAGGGCGAGCGGGGGGGGCAGTTCTTC.

CDR3 amino acids: CAWSYTRTHTGELFF. CDR3 DNA sequence: TGTGCCTGGAGTTACACCAGAACCCACACCGGGGAGCTGTTTTTT. The chain joins TRBV30 to TRBJ2-2; D is unresolved. The V gene lost 2 bases and the J gene lost 3 bases, with 13 bases spanning the gap. CDR3 length: 15 residues. Germline V lookup: CDR1 GTSNPN, CDR2 SVGIG (reference sequence).

The chain employs TRBV6-6 and TRBJ2-7, with TRBD1 identical over 7 bases. J was trimmed by 2 bases and V by 4 bases; bases with no gene match: 8. The CDR3 consists of 15 residues. Germline assignment: CDR1 MNHNY and CDR2 SVGAGI (reference sequence). CDR3 amino acids: CASSSSRQGPYEQYF. The CDR3 coding sequence is TGTGCCAGCAGTTCCTCGCGACAGGGTCCCTACGAGCAGTACTTC.

This chain links TRBV9 with TRBJ2-1; 12 positions match TRBD2. The CDR3 has 14 amino acids. J gave up 8 bases and V 6 bases, and 6 bases lay outside the gene matches. Germline CDR1 and CDR2: SGDLS and YYNGEE. The CDR3 spells CASTASGGAYEQFF. The CDR3 DNA sequence: TGTGCCAGCACCGCTAGCGGGGGGGCCTATGAGCAGTTCTTC. The full variable domain, completed using reference TRBV9 and TRBJ2-1, is DSGVTQTPKHLITATGQRVTLRCSPRSGDLSVYWYQQSLDQGLQFLIQYYNGEERAKGNILERFSAQQFPDLHSELNLSSLELGDSALYFCASTASGGAYEQFFGPGTRLTVL.

The chain links TRBV27 to TRBJ1-2, with 8 bases matching TRBD1. The CDR3 is made up of 15 amino acids. Trimming took 5 bases from V and 0 from J; bases not matched to a gene: 5. Germline V gene sequence: CDR1 MNHEY, CDR2 SMNVEV (reference sequence). DNA of the CDR3: TGTGCCAGCAGTGCGGGACAGGCTACTAACTATGGCTACACCTTC. It yields the protein CASSAGQATNYGYTF.

As DNA, the CDR3 is TGTGCCAGCAGCTTATACGTAATAGGGGGCCGCAATCAGCCCCAGCATTTT. It specifies CASSLYVIGGRNQPQHF. The chain has TRBV7-6 and TRBJ1-5; 7 bases are a match to TRBD1. V lost 2 bases, J lost 2 bases, and 9 bases stayed unmatched. This CDR3 is 17 amino acids long. In germline, CDR1 is SGHVS, CDR2 FNYEAQ.

The gene calls are TRBV19 and TRBJ1-2, with D perhaps matching TRBD1 (5 bases). This CDR3 contains 15 residues. Germline CDR1 LNHDA, CDR2 SQIVND (reference sequence). Trimming stripped 4 bases from V and 5 bases from J, with 17 bases between. The CDR3 bases are TGTGCCAGTAGTAGGCCCTGGGGGGAAGGATATGGCTACACCTTC. Translating it yields CASSRPWGEGYGYTF.

The chain joins TRBV4-3 to TRBJ2-3; the D gene is possibly TRBD2 (6 bases). V shed 4 bases and J shed 2 bases, with 16 bases lying between them. Germline values: CDR1 LGHNA, CDR2 YSLEER. The CDR3 covers 16 residues. For the CDR3, the DNA is TGCGCCAGCAGCCGGGCGGAGGGTAAGTTCACAGATACGCAGTATTTT. Translation: CASSRAEGKFTDTQYF.

The chain employs TRBV19 and TRBJ2-1; maybe TRBD2 (6 bases). The CDR3 sequence is 16 residues long. Germline loops: CDR1 LNHDA, CDR2 SQIVND (reference sequence). Trimming cost V 4 bases and J 3 bases, with 16 bases left between them. The chain's CDR3 is CASSRGLADYYNEQFF. The CDR3 DNA follows: TGTGCCAGTAGTAGGGGGTTAGCGGATTACTACAATGAGCAGTTCTTC.

This chain uses TRBV6-6 with TRBJ1-4, with D unresolved. The CDR3 consists of 12 residues. V was pared by 7 bases and J by 8 bases, with 11 bases between. CDR1 and CDR2 from the germline V gene are MNHNY and SVGAGI (reference sequence). CDR3 in amino acids: CASTEAEEKLFF. CDR3 nucleotides: TGTGCCAGCACAGAGGCTGAAGAAAAACTGTTTTTT.

CDR3 loop: CASSLQGWDRETQYF. Here the CDR3 DNA reads TGTGCCAGCAGCCTACAGGGGTGGGATAGGGAGACCCAGTACTTC. The chain carries TRBV7-2 and TRBJ2-5; 7 bases fit TRBD1. CDR3 length equals 15 residues. Germline V gene sequence: CDR1 SGHTA, CDR2 FQGNSA. Losses at the gene ends were 5 bases for V and 5 bases for J; bases not matched to a gene: 11. Together with reference TRBV7-2 and TRBJ2-5, the CDR3 gives the full variable domain: GAGVSQSPSNKVTEKGKDVELRCDPISGHTALYWYRQSLGQGLEFLIYFQGNSAPDKSGLPSDRFSAERTGGSVSTLTIQRTQQEDSAVYLCASSLQGWDRETQYFGPGTRLLVL.

The chain is built from TRBV7-9 and TRBJ1-5; D is perhaps TRBD1 (5 bases). Germline CDR1 SEHNR, CDR2 FQNEAQ (reference sequence). The length of the CDR3 is 16 residues. V lost 1 base, J lost 2 bases, and 12 bases lay in between. DNA of the CDR3: TGTGCCAGCAGCTTAGGGCGGGGGTCGGGCAATCAGCCCCAGCATTTT. Amino acids: CASSLGRGSGNQPQHF.

This chain joins TRBV6-4 and TRBJ2-3; D uncertain. The CDR3 sequence is 14 residues long. Trimming left V 4 bases short and J 1 base short, with 9 bases between. Germline CDR1 reads MRHNA; CDR2 reads SNTAGT. CDR3 amino acids: CASSGSFGTDTQYF. CDR3 DNA: TGTGCCAGCAGTGGTAGCTTTGGCACAGATACGCAGTATTTT.

The chain's CDR3 is CASSREGGNSYEQYF. The CDR3 DNA reads TGTGCCAGCAGCCGCGAGGGCGGAAACTCCTACGAGCAGTACTTC. The rearrangement joins TRBV9 to TRBJ2-7; tentatively, D is TRBD2 (5 bases). The germline V gene has CDR1 SGDLS and CDR2 YYNGEE. The ends were cut back, 4 bases at V and 0 bases at J, with 14 bases in the middle. The CDR3 is 15 amino acids.

This sequence joins TRBV4-2 and TRBJ2-2; possible D gene TRBD1, 6 bases. Trimming took off 0 bases at V and 4 bases at J, with 12 bases between the two ends. The CDR3 totals 16 residues. The germline CDR1 and CDR2 sequences are LGHNA and YNFKEQ. The CDR3 DNA is TGTGCCAGCAGCCAAGAGACAGGTCGAGCCACCGGGGAGCTGTTTTTT. Encoded protein: CASSQETGRATGELFF.

The genes are TRBV27 and TRBJ1-4; D may be TRBD1 (5 bases). The germline gives CDR1 MNHEY, CDR2 SMNVEV (reference sequence). The V gene lost 6 bases and the J gene lost 1 base, with 12 bases spanning the gap. The CDR3 has 15 amino acids. This chain's CDR3 is CASSPWRGTNEKLFF. The CDR3 nucleotides read TGTGCCAGCAGCCCGTGGAGGGGAACTAATGAAAAACTGTTTTTT.

This clone has ten or more counts. CDR3 sequence: CASSATGGAREQYF. In DNA form, the CDR3 reads TGTGCCAGCAGTGCGACGGGAGGGGCTCGGGAGCAGTACTTC. The chain combines TRBV2 with TRBJ2-7; 8 nucleotides match TRBD2. Germline trimming cut 4 bases from V and 7 bases from J; bases unmatched to any gene: 9. This CDR3 is built from 14 residues. CDR1 and CDR2 (germline): SNHLY, FYNNEI. Full variable domain (rest looked up from reference TRBV2 and TRBJ2-7): EPEVTQTPSHQVTQMGQEVILRCVPISNHLYFYWYRQILGQKVEFLVSFYNNEISEKSEIFDDQFSVERPDGSNFTLKIRSTKLEDSAMYFCASSATGGAREQYFGPGTRLTVT.

J is TRBJ2-7 and V is TRBV9; 7 bases are shared with TRBD2. CDR1 and CDR2 from the germline V gene are SGDLS and YYNGEE. The ends lost 1 base at V and 0 bases at J; junction bases unmatched: 1. The CDR3 length is 14 residues. Here the CDR3 reads CASSVRGDSYEQYF. DNA for the CDR3: TGTGCCAGCAGCGTACGGGGGGACTCCTACGAGCAGTACTTC. The full variable domain, completed using reference TRBV9 and TRBJ2-7, is DSGVTQTPKHLITATGQRVTLRCSPRSGDLSVYWYQQSLDQGLQFLIQYYNGEERAKGNILERFSAQQFPDLHSELNLSSLELGDSALYFCASSVRGDSYEQYFGPGTRLTVT.

This chain connects TRBV9 to TRBJ1-2; the match to TRBD1 covers 12 bases. Losses at the gene ends were 0 bases for V and 6 bases for J; bases not matched to a gene: 6. Germline loops: CDR1 SGDLS, CDR2 YYNGEE. The CDR3 spans 16 residues. The CDR3 DNA is TGTGCCAGCAGCGTAGGGGACAGGGGGCGCACAGATGGCTACACCTTC. Protein product: CASSVGDRGRTDGYTF.

V usage is TRBV9 and J usage is TRBJ2-3, with 8 bases identical to TRBD2. This CDR3 region has 18 residues. The germline V gene has CDR1 SGDLS and CDR2 YYNGEE. Trimming removed 0 bases from V and 2 bases from J; junction bases left unmatched: 11. Here the CDR3 reads CASSVEGGTRTTTDTQYF. In DNA form, the CDR3 reads TGTGCCAGCAGCGTAGAAGGGGGGACTAGGACAACCACAGATACGCAGTATTTT.